This T cell receptor (beta chain) was captured by sequencing in a study of early T cells in non-severe SARS-CoV-2 infection. On the study more broadly: Sequencing of bulk RNA from unsorted whole blood was done, without chain pairing.

The protocol attached unique molecular identifiers to individual cDNA molecules. MiXCR was run by TCRdb on the 5' RACE reads, yielding one entry per CDR3 protein. The sample carries 20,000 to 25,000 distinct CDR3 sequences, less than 6.5% recorded once. This clonotype was counted many times. Antigen unknown. General observations from the study: Matching against VDJdb likely underestimated virus-specific expansions, favoring anti-spike CD8.

V was cut by 0 bases and J by 0 bases, with 6 bases left in between. Germline V gene data show CDR1 as MNHNY and CDR2 as SVGAGI (reference sequence). There are 14 residues in the CDR3. The chain uses TRBV6-6 and TRBJ2-7; D is perhaps TRBD1 (6 bases). Material: whole blood. This clonotype was obtained from an adult who was a healthcare worker with PCR-confirmed SARS-CoV-2 infection or an uninfected control (not recorded which). As DNA, the CDR3 is TGTGCCAGCAGTTACTCGGACAGCTCCTACGAGCAGTACGTC. It translates to CASSYSDSSYEQYV.